This T cell receptor beta chain was captured in a study of T cell responses to AZD1222 COVID-19 vaccine. Study-wide points: It should be noted that donors were predominantly white British and more often female, and clonal diversity was possibly underestimated. Of the AZD1222 recipients, only 5 or 6 were seropositive at baseline. Mapped onto spike, vaccine-associated CD4 TCRs spanned it and were dominant at 160-218 and 743-854.

About this clone: Its antigen is unknown.

TCRdb's table, derived via immunoSEQ multiplex PCR, lists solely in-frame clones and lacks some. The table has 150,000 to 200,000 clones, about 89% seen once. This sequence was found in an adult who received the AZD1222 COVID-19 vaccine. Sequenced here: peripheral blood, sampled 28 days after the second AZD1222 dose.

As DNA, the CDR3 is TGTGCCAGTAGTGTAATCCCTACAGGTAATAGCAATCAGCCCCAGCATTTT. It is translated as CASSVIPTGNSNQPQHF. The chain couples TRBV19 to TRBJ1-5; possibly TRBD1 for D (5 bases). Germline loops: CDR1 LNHDA, CDR2 SQIVND (reference sequence). Trimming removed 5 bases from V and 0 bases from J, with 17 bases in between. The CDR3 extends over 17 amino acids.